These 22 T cell receptor beta chains share one sample of origin, sequenced in a study of cytomegalovirus exposure and HLA in healthy donors. PCR amplification relied on 60 Vbeta primers (plus 13 Jbeta primers). The protocol was immunoSEQ multiplex PCR, while the TCRdb copy is restricted to in-frame clones and leaves out a portion. The repertoire holds under 150,000 clones, around 79% seen once, with 2.5% to 3.5% in the top ten. Source material: PBMCs. Source of these receptors: a male donor in good health and CMV-seronegative.

This chain connects TRBV5-1 to TRBJ2-1, with D possibly TRBD1 on 5 matching bases. Trimming left V 7 bases short and J 7 bases short, with 18 bases between. The CDR3 loop spans 14 amino acids. Germline V gene sequence: CDR1 SGHRS, CDR2 YFSETQ. In nucleotides, the CDR3 is TGCGCCAGCCGCGCGACAGCTCAACTAAATGAGCAGTTCTTC. Translating gives CASRATAQLNEQFF.

The genes are TRBV2 and TRBJ2-7; 11 nucleotides align to TRBD2. The CDR3 extends over 15 amino acids. Looked up from germline, CDR1 is SNHLY and CDR2 is FYNNEI. The V and J ends lost 6 bases and 6 bases, in that order; junction bases with no gene match: 10. The CDR3 sequence is CASSPMGLAACEQYF. CDR3 bases: TGTGCCAGCAGCCCGATGGGACTAGCGGCTTGCGAGCAGTACTTC.

The chain links TRBV25-1 to TRBJ2-6; 12 bases are shared with TRBD1. The germline gives CDR1 MGHDK, CDR2 SYGVNS. The CDR3 sequence is 18 residues long. V trimming: 1 base; J trimming: 3 bases; junction bases outside the gene matches: 4. The CDR3 region is CASSELGTGGGGANVLTF. The CDR3 DNA is TGTGCCAGCAGTGAATTAGGGACAGGGGGCGGTGGGGCCAACGTCCTGACTTTC.

This chain joins TRBV5-6 and TRBJ1-2; D is ambiguous. Per the germline V gene, CDR1 is SGHDT and CDR2 is YYEEEE. This CDR3 has 14 residues. V was trimmed by 0 bases and J by 0 bases, leaving 6 bases between them. CDR3 nucleotides: TGTGCCAGCAGCTTGGAACCAGCTAACTATGGCTACACCTTC. Its translation: CASSLEPANYGYTF.

The chain has TRBV7-9 and TRBJ2-7; the D gene is possibly TRBD1 (6 bases). V lost 1 base to trimming and J lost 0 bases, with 10 bases between them. Germline loops: CDR1 SEHNR, CDR2 FQNEAQ (reference sequence). CDR3 length equals 15 residues. The DNA for the CDR3 is TGTGCCAGCAGCTTAGGGACAGTTAGCTCCTACGAGCAGTACTTC. This gives the protein CASSLGTVSSYEQYF.

This clone was counted only a few times. Here the CDR3 DNA reads TGTGCCAGCAGTTTATCGATCTATAGGGACAGGGCCTACGAGCAGTACTTC. Residues: CASSLSIYRDRAYEQYF. The rearrangement links TRBV27 to TRBJ2-7; 9 bases fit TRBD1. In germline, CDR1 is MNHEY, CDR2 SMNVEV (reference sequence). The length of the CDR3 is 17 residues. V dropped 0 bases and J dropped 2; count of bases not matched to a gene: 8.

V usage is TRBV2 and J usage is TRBJ1-5, with TRBD1 identical over 8 bases. V dropped 6 bases and J dropped 7; count of bases not matched to a gene: 8. CDR3 length equals 14 residues. CDR1 is SNHLY, CDR2 FYNNEI, per germline. This CDR3 reads CASRADRDPQPQHF. CDR3 coding DNA: TGTGCCAGCAGAGCGGACAGGGATCCGCAGCCCCAGCATTTT.

The J gene is TRBJ1-3, the V gene TRBV6-5, with D hard to call. Germline CDR1 reads MNHEY; CDR2 reads SVGAGI. The CDR3 has 15 amino acids. V dropped 6 bases and J dropped 0 bases, with 12 bases sitting between them. As DNA, the CDR3 is TGTGCCAGCAGCCCACAAGTTCTCTCTGGAAACACCATATATTTT. Protein: CASSPQVLSGNTIYF.

In nucleotides, the CDR3 is TGTGCCTGGGTTCCGACAGGGCTGGGTGGCTACACCTTC. It translates to CAWVPTGLGGYTF. The gene calls are TRBV30 and TRBJ1-2; 7 nucleotides match TRBD1. CDR1 and CDR2 from the germline V gene are GTSNPN and SVGIG (reference sequence). The CDR3 sequence is 13 residues long. V was pared by 5 bases and J by 7 bases, with 10 bases of the junction left unmatched.

The chain links TRBV9 to TRBJ2-3; D is possibly TRBD2 (5 bases). The CDR3 length is 15 residues. V was cut by 4 bases and J by 2 bases, with 14 bases left in between. The germline V gene encodes CDR1 SGDLS and CDR2 YYNGEE. The CDR3 DNA reads TGTGCCAGCAGCCCGACGGTAGCGCCCACAGATACGCAGTATTTT. Its translation: CASSPTVAPTDTQYF.

This chain links TRBV4-1 with TRBJ1-2, with a tentative D call TRBD1 (6 bases). V was shortened by 0 bases and J by 6 bases, with 8 bases between the two germline ends. CDR3 length equals 13 residues. CDR1 is MGHRA and CDR2 is YSYEKL in the germline V gene. The DNA of the CDR3 is TGCGCCAGCAGCCAAGATCGGACAGATGGCTACACCTTC. Protein sequence: CASSQDRTDGYTF.

The chain couples TRBV6-6 to TRBJ1-2; D perhaps matches TRBD1 (5 bases). This CDR3 contains 13 residues. Trimming left V 5 bases short and J 2 bases short, with 9 bases between. Per the germline V gene, CDR1 is MNHNY and CDR2 is SVGAGI (reference sequence). The CDR3 DNA is TGTGCCAGCAGTCGGGGGTGGAACTATGGCTACACCTTC. It yields the protein CASSRGWNYGYTF.

The chain's CDR3 is CASSLGDQGGGEFF. Written as DNA, the CDR3 is TGTGCCAGCAGCTTAGGTGATCAGGGGGGAGGTGAGTTCTTC. The chain links TRBV11-2 to TRBJ2-1, with TRBD1 as a possible D gene (7 bases). CDR3 length: 14 residues. Trimming stripped 1 base from V and 14 bases from J, with 18 bases between. Germline CDR1 and CDR2: SGHAT and FQNNGV. Using reference TRBV11-2 and TRBJ2-1 for the parts outside the CDR3, the full variable domain is EAGVAQSPRYKIIEKRQSVAFWCNPISGHATLYWYQQILGQGPKLLIQFQNNGVVDDSQLPKDRFSAERLKGVDSTLKIQPAKLEDSAVYLCASSLGDQGGGEFFGPGTRLTVL.

This clone turned up a few times. The J gene is TRBJ2-7, the V gene TRBV9; TRBD1 agrees at 7 bases. The trim removed 2 bases at V and 2 bases at J, leaving 4 bases unmatched. The CDR3 loop spans 14 amino acids. CDR1 is SGDLS, CDR2 YYNGEE, per germline. The DNA for the CDR3 is TGTGCCAGCAGCGTCGACAGGGATCCCTACGAGCAGTACTTC. It specifies CASSVDRDPYEQYF.

This rearrangement joins TRBV6-6 to TRBJ1-5, with 10 bases identical to TRBD1. Germline V gene sequence: CDR1 MNHNY, CDR2 SVGAGI (reference sequence). The V segment lost 5 bases and the J segment 7 bases; nucleotides outside the gene matches: 5. The CDR3 spans 14 residues. The CDR3 here is CASSGTGVQQPQHF. DNA for the CDR3: TGTGCCAGCAGTGGGACAGGGGTCCAACAGCCCCAGCATTTT.

V is TRBV29-1 and J is TRBJ2-1; a weak D match, TRBD1 (5 bases). V shed 1 base and J shed 4 bases, with 14 bases lying between them. Looked up from germline, CDR1 is SQVTM and CDR2 is ANQGSEA. The CDR3 runs 15 residues. CDR3 region: CSVEALGVTYNEQFF. CDR3 coding DNA: TGCAGCGTTGAAGCTTTAGGGGTCACGTACAATGAGCAGTTCTTC.

The chain combines TRBV5-6 with TRBJ2-7; no definite D call. The CDR3 spans 13 residues. Germline V gene lookup returns CDR1 SGHDT and CDR2 YYEEEE. V was cut by 1 base and J by 4 bases, with 9 bases left in between. CDR3 sequence: CASSLIGKYEQYF. The CDR3 DNA reads as TGTGCCAGCAGCTTGATTGGCAAGTACGAGCAGTACTTC.

A single count supports this clone. The J gene is TRBJ1-5, the V gene TRBV19, with 7 bases lining up with TRBD1. J lost 6 bases, V lost 3 bases, and 5 bases had no gene match. The CDR3 extends over 14 amino acids. Germline V gives CDR1 LNHDA, CDR2 SQIVND (reference sequence). CDR3 bases: TGTGCCAGTAGTATCCCGACAGGGAGTCAGCCCCAGCATTTT. Its protein product is CASSIPTGSQPQHF. The whole variable domain, remainder taken from reference TRBV19 and TRBJ1-5, is DGGITQSPKYLFRKEGQNVTLSCEQNLNHDAMYWYRQDPGQGLRLIYYSQIVNDFQKGDIAEGYSVSREKKESFPLTVTSAQKNPTAFYLCASSIPTGSQPQHFGDGTRLSIL.

The chain employs TRBV10-2 and TRBJ2-1, with D possibly TRBD2 on 5 matching bases. The CDR3 consists of 16 residues. Germline loops: CDR1 WSHSY, CDR2 SAAADI. V lost 0 bases, J lost 3 bases, and 12 bases lay in between. CDR3 sequence: CASSESWGEHYNEQFF. CDR3 DNA: TGCGCCAGCAGTGAGTCCTGGGGAGAGCACTACAATGAGCAGTTCTTC.

The CDR3 sequence is CASSPGLAGAFPSYEQYF. CDR3 DNA: TGCGCCAGCAGCCCAGGACTAGCGGGGGCGTTTCCCTCCTACGAGCAGTACTTC. V gene TRBV5-1 combines with J gene TRBJ2-7, with TRBD2 matching over 13 bases. V was clipped by 4 bases and J by 0 bases; unmatched bases: 10. Per the germline V gene, CDR1 is SGHRS and CDR2 is YFSETQ. This CDR3 region has 18 residues.

V and J are TRBV5-1 and TRBJ2-7; 7 nucleotides match TRBD1. The CDR3 covers 17 residues. The V gene end was trimmed by 0 bases and the J gene end by 6 bases; junction bases not matched to a gene: 15. Germline CDR1 SGHRS, CDR2 YFSETQ. The CDR3 DNA reads TGCGCCAGCAGCTTGGCTACAAACAGGGGCCTTATGAGCGAGCAGTACTTC. Protein: CASSLATNRGLMSEQYF.

The CDR3 reads CATRGGGYTF. CDR3 coding DNA: TGTGCCACCCGGGGGGGTGGCTACACCTTC. The rearrangement uses TRBV19 and TRBJ1-2; the D gene is possibly TRBD1 (5 bases). The CDR3 runs 10 residues. Germline CDR1 reads LNHDA; CDR2 reads SQIVND (reference sequence). V was cut by 10 bases and J by 7 bases, with 10 bases left in between.